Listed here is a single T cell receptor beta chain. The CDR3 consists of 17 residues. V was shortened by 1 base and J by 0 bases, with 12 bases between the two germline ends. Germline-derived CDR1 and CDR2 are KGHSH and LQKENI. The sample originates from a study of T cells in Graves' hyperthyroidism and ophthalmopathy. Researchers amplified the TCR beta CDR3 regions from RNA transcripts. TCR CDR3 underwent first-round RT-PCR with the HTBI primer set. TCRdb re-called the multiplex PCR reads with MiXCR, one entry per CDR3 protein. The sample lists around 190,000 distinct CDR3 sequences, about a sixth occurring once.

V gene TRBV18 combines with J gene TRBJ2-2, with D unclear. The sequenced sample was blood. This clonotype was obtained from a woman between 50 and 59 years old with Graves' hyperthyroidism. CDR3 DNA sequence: TGTGCCAGCTCACCACTGACCTTACTGTCGAACACCGGGGAGCTGTTTTTT. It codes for CASSPLTLLSNTGELFF.